The clone carrying this T cell receptor beta chain was seen only once. Other DNA sequences in the same sample also yield this CDR3. A multiplex PCR was run with 60 Vbeta primers and 13 Jbeta primers. Generated by immunoSEQ multiplex PCR, the TCRdb table keeps only in-frame clones and is missing some. The sample contains approximately 99,000 clones, 79% of which appear only once. Germline CDR1 reads LNHDA; CDR2 reads SQIVND (reference sequence). The CDR3 is 14 amino acids. Deletions cut 1 base from V and 0 bases from J, with 7 bases between. The source of the sample is a study of cytomegalovirus exposure and HLA in healthy donors.

The receptor comes from a male donor in good health and CMV-seropositive. The sequenced sample consisted of PBMCs. The genes are TRBV19 and TRBJ2-7, with a possible D match to TRBD1 (5 bases). This CDR3 is CASSIGGSSYEQYF. The CDR3 bases are TGTGCCAGTAGTATAGGGGGCAGCTCCTACGAGCAGTACTTC.